One and the same sample provided the 19 T cell receptor beta chains below, sequenced in a study of cytomegalovirus exposure and HLA in healthy donors. The PCR ran on 60 Vbeta and 13 Jbeta primers. The table came from immunoSEQ multiplex PCR; TCRdb's copy has only in-frame clones and leaves some out. Of about 140,000 clones in the sample, approximately 82% were seen once. The sample comprised PBMCs. The receptors stem from a man aged 40-49 years in good health and CMV-seronegative.

This clone was seen just once. The chain has TRBV5-1 and TRBJ1-4; 9 nucleotides align to TRBD1. In germline, CDR1 is SGHRS, CDR2 YFSETQ. Germline trimming cut 5 bases from V and 8 bases from J; bases unmatched to any gene: 7. CDR3 length: 14 residues. This CDR3 is CASSLGTGMEKLFF. The CDR3 coding sequence is TGCGCCAGCAGTCTCGGGACAGGGATGGAAAAACTGTTTTTT.

The gene calls are TRBV10-3 and TRBJ1-5; 9 bases fit TRBD1. Germline V gene lookup returns CDR1 ENHRY and CDR2 SYGVKD. Germline trimming cut 6 bases from V and 3 bases from J; bases unmatched to any gene: 6. This CDR3 region has 15 residues. The CDR3 loop reads CAIRSGTGSNQPQHF. CDR3 bases: TGTGCCATCAGATCCGGGACAGGGTCCAATCAGCCCCAGCATTTT.

J is TRBJ2-7 and V is TRBV6-1, with D possibly matching TRBD2 (6 bases). The CDR3 consists of 15 residues. Per the germline V gene, CDR1 is MNHNS and CDR2 is SASEGT. Trimming stripped 3 bases from V and 5 bases from J, with 17 bases between. The CDR3 bases are TGTGCCAGCAGTGAGATGGAGGGCTGGGGGGACGAGCAGTACTTC. It yields the protein CASSEMEGWGDEQYF.

The V and J genes are TRBV5-1 and TRBJ1-4, with D maybe TRBD1 (5 bases). Between the trimmed V and J ends, which lost 2 bases and 7 bases, there was a span of 12 bases. Per germline, CDR1 SGHRS and CDR2 YFSETQ. The CDR3 sequence is 14 residues long. CDR3 region: CASSFWQGGEKLFF. CDR3 nucleotide sequence: TGCGCCAGCAGCTTTTGGCAGGGAGGTGAAAAACTGTTTTTT. The variable domain in full, with the rest retrieved from reference TRBV5-1 and TRBJ1-4, is KAGVTQTPRYLIKTRGQQVTLSCSPISGHRSVSWYQQTPGQGLQFLFEYFSETQRNKGNFPGRFSGRQFSNSRSEMNVSTLELGDSALYLCASSFWQGGEKLFFGSGTQLSVL.

This chain connects TRBV15 to TRBJ1-4; a weak D match, TRBD1 (5 bases). The CDR3 is 18 residues long. V was shortened by 6 bases and J by 0 bases, with 20 bases between the two germline ends. Germline CDR1 and CDR2: LNHNV and YYDKDF (reference sequence). In DNA form, the CDR3 reads TGTGCCACCAGTCAGAGGGAGGGACGACTGGCAACTAATGAAAAACTGTTTTTT. This gives the protein CATSQREGRLATNEKLFF.

This chain uses TRBV14 with TRBJ2-4, with 12 bases matching TRBD1. Germline V CDR1 and CDR2: SGHDN, FVKESK. Losses at the gene ends were 0 bases for V and 8 bases for J; bases not matched to a gene: 5. The CDR3 has 16 amino acids. DNA for the CDR3: TGTGCCAGCAGCCAAGAGAGGCGGGACAGGGGGCACATTCAGTACTTC. Translating gives CASSQERRDRGHIQYF. The complete variable domain, with remaining parts taken from reference TRBV14 and TRBJ2-4, reads EAGVTQFPSHSVIEKGQTVTLRCDPISGHDNLYWYRRVMGKEIKFLLHFVKESKQDESGMPNNRFLAERTGGTYSTLKVQPAELEDSGVYFCASSQERRDRGHIQYFGAGTRLSVL.

The chain carries TRBV5-1 and TRBJ2-5; 7 bases match TRBD1. The CDR3 is made up of 14 amino acids. Germline V CDR1 and CDR2: SGHRS, YFSETQ. V dropped 2 bases and J dropped 5; count of bases not matched to a gene: 6. The DNA for the CDR3 is TGCGCCAGCAGCTTTCAGGGGGAAGAGGAGACCCAGTACTTC. Translation: CASSFQGEEETQYF.

The J gene is TRBJ2-3, the V gene TRBV28, with 7 nucleotides matching TRBD2. The germline V gene has CDR1 MDHEN and CDR2 SYDVKM. V shed 4 bases, J shed 0 bases, and the junction held 7 bases outside the gene matches. The CDR3 contains 16 residues. CDR3 protein: CASSWWGGSSTDTQYF. CDR3 nucleotide sequence: TGTGCCAGCAGTTGGTGGGGGGGAAGCAGCACAGATACGCAGTATTTT.

The chain is built from TRBV7-2 and TRBJ2-1, with unresolved D. From germline, CDR1 is SGHTA and CDR2 FQGNSA. This CDR3 has 14 residues. V was shortened by 4 bases and J by 4 bases, with 11 bases between the two germline ends. This CDR3 is CASSYTDLYNEQFF. CDR3 DNA sequence: TGTGCCAGCAGCTACACAGATTTATACAATGAGCAGTTCTTC.

The J gene is TRBJ1-3, the V gene TRBV6-5; D not certain. Germline V gene lookup returns CDR1 MNHEY and CDR2 SVGAGI. CDR3 length: 14 residues. The V end was cut by 2 bases, the J end by 1 base, with 6 bases between. CDR3 residues: CASSYVGSGNTIYF. CDR3 in DNA: TGTGCCAGCAGTTACGTCGGTTCTGGAAACACCATATATTTT.

The chain employs TRBV18 and TRBJ1-1; D gene unclear. V was shortened by 1 base and J by 4 bases, with 7 bases between the two germline ends. Germline-derived CDR1 and CDR2 are KGHSH and LQKENI. There are 13 residues in the CDR3. Written as DNA, the CDR3 is TGTGCCAGCTCACCACTGCAGGCCACTGAAGCTTTCTTT. Translating gives CASSPLQATEAFF.

CDR3 region: CASSPGTGYWEAFF. In DNA, the CDR3 is TGTGCCAGCAGCCCCGGGACAGGGTATTGGGAAGCTTTCTTT. The chain has TRBV13 and TRBJ1-1; 9 bases agree with TRBD1. V lost 5 bases and J lost 8; bases outside the gene matches: 9. CDR1 is PRHDT and CDR2 is FYEKMQ in the germline V gene (reference sequence). The CDR3 is made up of 14 amino acids.

The rearrangement links TRBV6-6 to TRBJ2-7; weak D call: TRBD2 (5 bases). The germline V gene encodes CDR1 MNHNY and CDR2 SVGAGI (reference sequence). V was cut by 2 bases and J by 5 bases, with 13 bases left in between. This CDR3 comprises 14 residues. The CDR3 here is CASSYRGDGDEQYF. The CDR3 DNA reads as TGTGCCAGCAGTTACCGGGGAGACGGGGACGAGCAGTACTTC.

The J gene is TRBJ1-2, the V gene TRBV6-5; 7 bases map to TRBD1. J lost 8 bases, V lost 6 bases, and 6 bases had no gene match. This CDR3 spans 12 amino acids. Germline V gene data show CDR1 as MNHEY and CDR2 as SVGAGI. The CDR3 DNA reads as TGTGCCAGCAGCTATGACAGGGTCGGCTACACCTTC. Translation gives CASSYDRVGYTF.

The chain has TRBV28 and TRBJ2-1, with 9 bases identical to TRBD2. V shed 5 bases, J shed 14 bases, and the junction held 13 bases outside the gene matches. Germline CDR1 is MDHEN and CDR2 is SYDVKM. This CDR3 is 14 amino acids long. The CDR3 DNA sequence: TGTGCCAGCAGTCTCCCCCCGGCTAGCGGGGTGGAGTTCTTC. Translation gives CASSLPPASGVEFF. Looking up the rest from reference TRBV28 and TRBJ2-1 gives the full variable domain: DVKVTQSSRYLVKRTGEKVFLECVQDMDHENMFWYRQDPGLGLRLIYFSYDVKMKEKGDIPEGYSVSREKKERFSLILESASTNQTSMYLCASSLPPASGVEFFGPGTRLTVL.

This clone was seen once. The V and J genes are TRBV5-4 and TRBJ2-1; D perhaps matches TRBD2 (5 bases). The CDR3 spans 16 residues. The germline V and J ends were trimmed by 0 bases and 6 bases, with 16 bases remaining between them. CDR1 and CDR2 from the germline V gene are SGHNT and YYREEE (reference sequence). CDR3 protein: CASSLGGLQLINEQFF. The DNA of the CDR3 is TGTGCCAGCAGCTTGGGAGGGTTACAGTTAATCAATGAGCAGTTCTTC.

The rearrangement joins TRBV7-8 to TRBJ1-3; D not resolved. The CDR3 is 15 amino acids. Trimming pared 5 bases from V and 0 bases from J, leaving 11 bases between. The germline gives CDR1 SGHVS, CDR2 FQNEAQ. CDR3 in amino acids: CASSQSWASGNTIYF. As DNA, the CDR3 is TGTGCCAGCAGCCAGAGTTGGGCCTCTGGAAACACCATATATTTT.

This clone has just a few counts. This chain joins TRBV4-1 and TRBJ1-6; D gene ambiguous. Trimming took off 0 bases at V and 9 bases at J, with 15 bases between the two ends. This CDR3 has 16 amino acids. Per the germline V gene, CDR1 is MGHRA and CDR2 is YSYEKL. The CDR3 nucleotides are TGCGCCAGCAGCCAAGAGGGTAGGAGTTGGCGTTCACCCCTCCACTTT. Translation: CASSQEGRSWRSPLHF.

This clone was seen a few times. This sequence joins TRBV10-3 and TRBJ1-2; D remains unclear. The germline V gene encodes CDR1 ENHRY and CDR2 SYGVKD. V was pared by 11 bases and J by 6 bases, with 22 bases between. The CDR3 is made up of 14 amino acids. CDR3 in DNA: TGTGCCTCATTCTTGGGCGCTGGTCCGAATGGCTACACCTTC. Its translation is CASFLGAGPNGYTF.